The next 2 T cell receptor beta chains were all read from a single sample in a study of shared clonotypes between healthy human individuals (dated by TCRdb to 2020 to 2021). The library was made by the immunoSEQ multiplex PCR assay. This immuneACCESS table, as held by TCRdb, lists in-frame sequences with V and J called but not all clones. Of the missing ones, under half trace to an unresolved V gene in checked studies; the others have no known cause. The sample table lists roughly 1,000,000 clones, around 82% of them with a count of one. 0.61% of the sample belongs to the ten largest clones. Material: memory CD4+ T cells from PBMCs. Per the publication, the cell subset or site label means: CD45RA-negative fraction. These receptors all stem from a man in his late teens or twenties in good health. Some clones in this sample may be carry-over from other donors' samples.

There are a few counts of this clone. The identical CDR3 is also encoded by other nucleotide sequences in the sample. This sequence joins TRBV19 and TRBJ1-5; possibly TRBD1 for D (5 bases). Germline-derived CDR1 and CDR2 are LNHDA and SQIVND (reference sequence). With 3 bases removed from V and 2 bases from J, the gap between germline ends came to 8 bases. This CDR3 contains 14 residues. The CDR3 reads CASSIRGGNQPQHF. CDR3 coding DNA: TGTGCCAGTAGTATTCGAGGGGGCAATCAGCCCCAGCATTTT.

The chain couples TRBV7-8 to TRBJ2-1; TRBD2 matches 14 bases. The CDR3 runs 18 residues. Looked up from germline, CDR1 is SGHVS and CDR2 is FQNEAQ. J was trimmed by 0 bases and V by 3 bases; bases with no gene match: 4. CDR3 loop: CASSFGTSGGSSYNEQFF. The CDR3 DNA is TGTGCCAGCAGCTTCGGGACTAGCGGGGGTAGCTCCTACAATGAGCAGTTCTTC.